This is a list of T cell receptor beta chains from one sample in a study of vaccination effects on CD4 cells after COVID-19. Profiled with immunoSEQ multiplex PCR; TCRdb holds only in-frame clones, not every one. The table has 20,000 to 25,000 clones, 73% seen once. Their target antigens are unknown. This specimen consisted of CD4+ T cells from PBMCs cultured with SARS-CoV-2 spike peptides, obtained before COVID-19 vaccination. Receptor source: a human donor who received a COVID-19 vaccine. The CDR3 runs from the conserved cysteine through the conserved F or W. A D gene is named only where the DNA matches it firmly. The size field is filled for only some rows; it gives once, few, many or a size class.

CDR3	DNA	size	V	J	D
CASSPGQFLGIQYF	TGTGCCAGCAGCCCCGGACAGTTCCTAGGCATTCAGTACTTC	once	TRBV11-2	TRBJ2-4	.
CASSENQYSGANVLTF	TGTGCCAGCAGTGAAAATCAGTACTCTGGGGCCAACGTCCTGACTTTC	.	TRBV6-1	TRBJ2-6	.
CASKGLAGTDTQYF	TGCGCCAGCAAGGGACTAGCAGGCACAGATACGCAGTATTTT	.	TRBV5-1	TRBJ2-3	TRBD2
CASSSQSGNTIYF	TGTGCCAGCAGTTCCCAATCCGGAAACACCATATATTTT	once	TRBV12-3/TRBV12-4	TRBJ1-3	.
CASSAGQTPGGRYEQYF	TGTGCCAGCAGCGCCGGTCAGACGCCAGGGGGTCGCTACGAGCAGTACTTC	.	TRBV7-9	TRBJ2-7	TRBD1
CAWNLKRLNTGELFF	TGTGCCTGGAATCTTAAGCGGCTGAACACCGGGGAGCTGTTTTTT	.	TRBV30	TRBJ2-2	.
CASSLVIAGVSTGELFF	TGCGCCAGCAGCTTGGTGATAGCGGGAGTGAGCACCGGGGAGCTGTTTTTT	.	TRBV5-1	TRBJ2-2	TRBD2
CASSYTSKASNTEAFF	TGTGCCAGCAGTTATACCTCCAAGGCCTCGAACACTGAAGCTTTCTTT	.	TRBV6-5	TRBJ1-1	.
CASSPLSETQYF	TGTGCCAGCAGTCCCCTCAGTGAGACCCAGTACTTC	.	TRBV12-3/TRBV12-4	TRBJ2-5	.
CASSRTGADTQYF	TGTGCCAGCAGCAGAACAGGGGCAGATACGCAGTATTTT	.	TRBV5-6	TRBJ2-3	TRBD1
CASSLAPSSYEQYF	TGTGCCAGCAGCTTAGCCCCCAGCTCCTACGAGCAGTACTTC	.	TRBV7-7	TRBJ2-7	.
CASSYSTNQPQHF	TGTGCCAGCAGTTACTCGACAAATCAGCCCCAGCATTTT	.	TRBV6-5	TRBJ1-5	.
CASSSRTGSYEQYF	TGTGCCAGCAGCTCCAGGACAGGCTCCTACGAGCAGTACTTC	.	TRBV7-8	TRBJ2-7	TRBD1
CASSSLSGSSYNEQFF	TGTGCCAGCAGCTCTCTTAGCGGGAGCTCCTACAATGAGCAGTTCTTC	once	TRBV11-2	TRBJ2-1	TRBD2
CASSLQTSGIYNEQFF	TGCGCCAGCAGCCTCCAGACTAGCGGGATCTACAATGAGCAGTTCTTC	.	TRBV5-1	TRBJ2-1	TRBD2
CATSAGLATGELFF	TGTGCCACCAGTGCCGGCTTAGCGACCGGGGAGCTGTTTTTT	.	TRBV24-1	TRBJ2-2	.
CASGTGGSYSYEQYF	TGTGCTAGTGGTACCGGCGGGTCTTACTCCTACGAGCAGTACTTC	.	TRBV12-5	TRBJ2-7	.
CSVGSGSNTQYF	TGCAGCGTAGGAAGCGGGAGTAATACGCAGTATTTT	.	TRBV29-1	TRBJ2-3	TRBD2
CASSQGSGQPQHF	TGTGCCAGCAGCCAGGGGAGCGGGCAGCCCCAGCATTTT	.	TRBV3-1/TRBV3-2	TRBJ1-5	.
CASSVGLAGVLGKQETQYF	TGTGCCAGCAGCGTAGGGCTAGCGGGGGTCCTAGGGAAGCAAGAGACCCAGTACTTC	.	TRBV9	TRBJ2-5	TRBD2
CASSESIGGGEAFF	TGTGCCAGCAGTGAAAGTATCGGGGGGGGCGAAGCTTTCTTT	few	TRBV6-1	TRBJ1-1	.
CASSPGTGLEAFF	TGTGCCAGCAGCCCCGGGACAGGGCTAGAAGCTTTCTTT	few	TRBV2	TRBJ1-1	TRBD1
CASSLALAGTGRETQYF	TGTGCCAGCAGCTTAGCACTAGCGGGGACAGGGAGAGAGACCCAGTACTTC	.	TRBV7-7	TRBJ2-5	.
CASRGLLTSGYEQYF	TGTGCCAGCAGGGGACTCCTGACTAGCGGCTACGAGCAGTACTTC	once	TRBV27	TRBJ2-7	TRBD2
CSATHTSTDTQYF	TGCAGCGCCACGCACACCAGCACAGATACGCAGTATTTT	.	TRBV29-1	TRBJ2-3	.
CSVVAQYNEQFF	TGCAGCGTTGTTGCGCAGTACAATGAGCAGTTCTTC	.	TRBV29-1	TRBJ2-1	.
CASSLDHSGISGSRDNEQFF	TGTGCCAGCAGCTTAGATCACTCGGGGATCTCGGGGTCCAGAGACAATGAGCAGTTCTTC	.	TRBV11-3	TRBJ2-1	.
CASSLLGITEAFF	TGCGCCAGCAGCTTGTTGGGGATCACTGAAGCTTTCTTT	.	TRBV5-1	TRBJ1-1	.
CASSLGQWAEAFF	TGTGCCAGCAGCTTAGGACAGTGGGCTGAAGCTTTCTTT	.	TRBV7-9	TRBJ1-1	.
CASSPRTGHIAKNIQYF	TGTGCCAGCAGCCCAAGGACAGGACACATAGCCAAAAACATTCAGTACTTC	.	TRBV14	TRBJ2-4	TRBD1
CAWSDWDRALIGYTF	TGTGCCTGGAGTGACTGGGACAGGGCACTTATTGGCTACACCTTC	.	TRBV30	TRBJ1-2	TRBD1
CASSQVPFSRSNEQYF	TGTGCCAGCAGCCAAGTCCCCTTTAGCCGGAGCAACGAGCAGTACTTC	few	TRBV14	TRBJ2-7	.
CASSVDRRLNTGELFF	TGTGCCAGTAGTGTCGACAGGCGGTTGAACACCGGGGAGCTGTTTTTT	.	TRBV19	TRBJ2-2	.
CASSLGTAEKLFF	TGTGCCAGCTCACTTGGGACAGCCGAAAAACTGTTTTTT	few	TRBV18	TRBJ1-4	TRBD1
CASSPGQGWENTEAFF	TGTGCCAGCAGCCCCGGACAGGGGTGGGAGAACACTGAAGCTTTCTTT	few	TRBV11-2	TRBJ1-1	TRBD1
CASRALTPRGFTYNEQFF	TGTGCCAGCAGGGCACTTACCCCCAGGGGATTCACCTACAATGAGCAGTTCTTC	.	TRBV11-2	TRBJ2-1	.
CASSLDSNTEAFF	TGTGCCAGCAGCTTAGACAGCAACACTGAAGCTTTCTTT	few	TRBV7-7	TRBJ1-1	.